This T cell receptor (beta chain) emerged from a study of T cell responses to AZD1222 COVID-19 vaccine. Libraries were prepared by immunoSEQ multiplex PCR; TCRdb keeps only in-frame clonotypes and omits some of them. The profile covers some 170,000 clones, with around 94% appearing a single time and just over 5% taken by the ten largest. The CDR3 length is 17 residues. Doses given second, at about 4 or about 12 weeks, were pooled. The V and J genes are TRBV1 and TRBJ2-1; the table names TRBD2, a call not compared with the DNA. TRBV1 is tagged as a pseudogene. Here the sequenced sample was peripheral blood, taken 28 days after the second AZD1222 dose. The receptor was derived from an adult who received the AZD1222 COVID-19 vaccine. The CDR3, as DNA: TGCACCAGCAGCCAAGAAGGTAGCGGGAAGGACTACAATGAGCAGTTCTTC. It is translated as CTSSQEGSGKDYNEQFF.